This TCR beta chain was profiled in a study of cytomegalovirus exposure and HLA in healthy donors. Broader study findings: Most sequenced TCRs were rare (though some public TCRs occurred in many donors). Reported results showed that the classifier diagnosed cytomegalovirus status with high specificity and sensitivity.

Concerning this clone itself: Its specificity is unknown.

The protocol was immunoSEQ multiplex PCR, while the TCRdb copy is restricted to in-frame clones and leaves out a portion. The data show 90,000 to 110,000 clones, 86% seen once. The V end lost 6 bases, the J end lost 1 base, and 9 bases lay between the germline ends. Germline loops: CDR1 MNHNY, CDR2 SVGAGI (reference sequence). The length of the CDR3 is 13 residues. The sequence came from a young woman in good health and CMV-seropositive. Source material: PBMCs. This chain joins TRBV6-6 and TRBJ1-1; D might be TRBD1 (5 bases). CDR3 region: CASSLTANTEAFF. CDR3 coding DNA: TGTGCCAGCAGCCTGACAGCGAACACTGAAGCTTTCTTT.